These 5 T cell receptor beta chains were all obtained from the same sample, sequenced in a study of response to subunit inactivated influenza vaccine. TCRdb re-called the RT-PCR reads with MiXCR, one entry per CDR3 protein. The sample holds about 540,000 distinct CDR3 sequences, roughly 15% seen once. The material sequenced was PBMCs from blood, taken 11 to 12 days after vaccination. These receptors came from a man between 50 and 59 years old who received an inactivated influenza vaccine.

This clonotype was detected a few times. As DNA, the CDR3 is TGTGCCAGCAGCCAAGCAGGGTCAACTTCTAACTATGGCTACACCTTC. Encoded protein: CASSQAGSTSNYGYTF. V is TRBV3-1 and J is TRBJ1-2, with a possible D match to TRBD1 (5 bases). Germline loops: CDR1 LGHDT, CDR2 YNNKEL (reference sequence). Trimming shortened V by 1 base and J by 0 bases, and 12 bases separated the two germline ends. The CDR3 runs to 16 residues.

Only a few counts were recorded for this clonotype. V usage is TRBV27 and J usage is TRBJ2-3; unclear D gene. The germline CDR1 and CDR2 sequences are MNHEY and SMNVEV (reference sequence). V was shortened by 2 bases and J by 2 bases, with 14 bases between the two germline ends. This CDR3 spans 16 amino acids. The CDR3 DNA reads as TGTGCCAGCAGTTTACTTCCGGAGCCCAACACAGATACGCAGTATTTT. It translates to CASSLLPEPNTDTQYF.

This clonotype was observed many times. The chain employs TRBV10-3 and TRBJ2-3; D not certain. The CDR3 consists of 11 residues. The germline CDR1 and CDR2 sequences are ENHRY and SYGVKD. V lost 10 bases to trimming and J lost 0 bases, with 5 bases between them. Here the CDR3 reads CATQSTDTQYF. The CDR3 DNA reads TGTGCCACCCAGAGCACAGATACGCAGTATTTT.

This clonotype has a handful of counts. The chain combines TRBV10-3 with TRBJ2-2, with D tentatively TRBD1 or TRBD2 (6 bases each). The CDR3 has 14 residues. Germline V gene data show CDR1 as ENHRY and CDR2 as SYGVKD. The V and J ends lost 8 bases and 6 bases respectively, with 16 bases between them. DNA for the CDR3: TGTGCCATCTCCGGGGGCATGTTCGCCGGGGAGCTGTTTTTT. This gives the protein CAISGGMFAGELFF.

The chain joins TRBV20-1 to TRBJ2-5; D tentatively fits TRBD1 or TRBD2 (5 bases each). V was clipped by 3 bases and J by 5 bases, with 16 bases between them. CDR1 and CDR2 (germline): DFQATT, SNEGSKA (reference sequence). The CDR3 spans 14 residues. The CDR3 DNA reads TGCAGTGCTAGGAGGGGCCCCCAAGTGGAGACCCAGTACTTC. Translation gives CSARRGPQVETQYF.